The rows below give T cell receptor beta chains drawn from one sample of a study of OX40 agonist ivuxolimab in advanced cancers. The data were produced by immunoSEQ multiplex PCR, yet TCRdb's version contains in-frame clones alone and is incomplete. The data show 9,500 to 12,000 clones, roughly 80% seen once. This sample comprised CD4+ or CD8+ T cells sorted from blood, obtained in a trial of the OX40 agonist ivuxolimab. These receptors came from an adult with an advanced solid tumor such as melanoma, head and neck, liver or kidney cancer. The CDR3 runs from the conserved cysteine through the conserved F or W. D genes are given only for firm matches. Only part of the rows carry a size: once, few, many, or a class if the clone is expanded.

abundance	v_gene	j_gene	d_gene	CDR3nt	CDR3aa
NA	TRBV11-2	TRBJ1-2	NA	TGTGCCAGCAGCGCCGGACGGACCTATGGCTACACCTTC	CASSAGRTYGYTF
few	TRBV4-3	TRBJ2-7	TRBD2	TGCGCCAGCAGCCAAGATTGGAGACTAGCGGACGAGCAGTACTTC	CASSQDWRLADEQYF
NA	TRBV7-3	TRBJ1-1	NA	TGTGCCAGCAGCTTAACGGGGGGCCTGACGAACACTGAAGCTTTCTTT	CASSLTGGLTNTEAFF
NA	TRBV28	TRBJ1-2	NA	TGTGCCAGCAGTCTGGCGGGGGCTGCGGGGTATGGCTACACCTTC	CASSLAGAAGYGYTF
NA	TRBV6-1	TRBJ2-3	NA	TGTGCCAGCAGCCCCACCCTTAAGGGAGATACGCAGTATTTT	CASSPTLKGDTQYF
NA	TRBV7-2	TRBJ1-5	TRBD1	TGTGCCAGCAGCTTATTGGAAGGCAGGGGGGTGGGTCAGCCCCAGCATTTT	CASSLLEGRGVGQPQHF
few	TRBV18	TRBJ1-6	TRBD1	TGTGCCAGCTCACCATTTGGACAGGGGGTGGATAATTCACCCCTCCACTTT	CASSPFGQGVDNSPLHF
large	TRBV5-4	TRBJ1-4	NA	TGTGCCAGCAGCTTGGGGACGTTTGCAACTAATGAAAAACTGTTTTTT	CASSLGTFATNEKLFF
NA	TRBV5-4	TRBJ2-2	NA	TGTGCCAGCAGCTTGAAACCACAGACCGGGGAGCTGTTTTTT	CASSLKPQTGELFF
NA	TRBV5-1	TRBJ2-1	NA	TGCGCCAGCAGCTTCCCCGGGGGCGGGCCAAGACATGAAAGCTCCTACAATGAGCAGTTCTTC	CASSFPGGGPRHESSYNEQFF
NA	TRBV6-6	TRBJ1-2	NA	TGTGCCAGCAGTTACTGGGAAACTAACTATGGCTACACCTTC	CASSYWETNYGYTF
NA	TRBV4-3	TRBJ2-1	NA	TGCGCCAGCAGCCAAGATATAGCGGACTACTCCTACAATGAGCAGTTCTTC	CASSQDIADYSYNEQFF
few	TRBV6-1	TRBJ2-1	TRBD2	TGTGCCAGCAGTGAAGCGGCGGGAGGTGCCGATGAGCAGTTCTTC	CASSEAAGGADEQFF
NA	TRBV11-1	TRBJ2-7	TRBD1	TGTGCCAGCGCTCGGACAGGGAACTCAAAAGAGCAGTACTTC	CASARTGNSKEQYF
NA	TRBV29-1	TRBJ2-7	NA	TGCAGCGTGGTAGCGGAGTGGGCCTCCTACGAGCAGTACTTC	CSVVAEWASYEQYF
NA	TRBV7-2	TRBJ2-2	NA	TGTGCCAGCAGCTTAGGTCCATGGAACACCGGGGAGCTGTTTTTT	CASSLGPWNTGELFF
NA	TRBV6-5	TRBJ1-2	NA	TGTGCCAGCAGACAGGCACCGATGAACTATGGCTACACCTTC	CASRQAPMNYGYTF